This entry features one TCR beta chain sequence. This sample is drawn from a study of immune evolution from preneoplasia to lung adenocarcinoma. As for the study in general: HLA loss of heterozygosity: about 7% AIS, around 16% MIA, roughly 35% ADC, none AAH.

Sequencing was performed with immunoSEQ multiplex PCR; in TCRdb, only in-frame clones are kept and a portion is missing. The sample holds 9,500 to 15,000 clones, over 65% seen once. CDR1 and CDR2 (germline): MDHEN, SYDVKM. The V end was cut by 4 bases, the J end by 3 bases, with 13 bases between. This CDR3 region has 15 residues. This sequence was found in a person between 50 and 69 years old with lung adenocarcinoma. Specimen: FFPE tissue from an adenomatous hyperplasia lung lesion. The subset: atypical adenomatous hyperplasia (AAH), lung preneoplasia. The chain has TRBV28 and TRBJ1-5; D is uncertain. Here the CDR3 DNA reads TGTGCCAGCAGTTCCGGGTCGCCTGCCAATCAGCCCCAGCATTTT. Protein: CASSSGSPANQPQHF.